This paragraph covers one TCR beta chain sequence. Its specificity is not known. Unique molecular identifiers were incorporated into the prepared TCRbeta library. One entry per CDR3 protein results from TCRdb running MiXCR on the PCR reads. The table has 800,000 to 1,000,000 distinct CDR3 sequences, under 30% seen once. This sample is part of a study of T-cell reconstitution after alpha-beta-depleted transplantation in children. The study, taken as a whole, reports: Several hundred expanded graft clones reportedly were the source of alpha-beta T cells about two months after transplant. Surviving recipient T cells and thymic progenitors produced the high day-60 TCRbeta diversity seen in some patients. Among T cells one year after transplant, newly produced cells accounted for most counts and diversity.

Germline CDR1 and CDR2: DFQATT and SNEGSKA (reference sequence). The CDR3 sequence is 18 residues long. V lost 6 bases and J lost 0; bases outside the gene matches: 12. Here the sequenced sample was PBMCs, mostly from graft donor cells, taken 360 days after TCRalphabeta/CD19-depleted stem cell transplant. The clonotype was recovered from a boy in the first two years of life who had a stem cell transplant for SCID, so the T cells may come from the graft donor. This chain uses TRBV20-1 with TRBJ2-2; TRBD2 matches 11 bases. The CDR3 nucleotides read TGCAGTGCAGCGGCGGTAGCGGGGGGGCCTTCGAACACCGGGGAGCTGTTTTTT. Translated: CSAAAVAGGPSNTGELFF.